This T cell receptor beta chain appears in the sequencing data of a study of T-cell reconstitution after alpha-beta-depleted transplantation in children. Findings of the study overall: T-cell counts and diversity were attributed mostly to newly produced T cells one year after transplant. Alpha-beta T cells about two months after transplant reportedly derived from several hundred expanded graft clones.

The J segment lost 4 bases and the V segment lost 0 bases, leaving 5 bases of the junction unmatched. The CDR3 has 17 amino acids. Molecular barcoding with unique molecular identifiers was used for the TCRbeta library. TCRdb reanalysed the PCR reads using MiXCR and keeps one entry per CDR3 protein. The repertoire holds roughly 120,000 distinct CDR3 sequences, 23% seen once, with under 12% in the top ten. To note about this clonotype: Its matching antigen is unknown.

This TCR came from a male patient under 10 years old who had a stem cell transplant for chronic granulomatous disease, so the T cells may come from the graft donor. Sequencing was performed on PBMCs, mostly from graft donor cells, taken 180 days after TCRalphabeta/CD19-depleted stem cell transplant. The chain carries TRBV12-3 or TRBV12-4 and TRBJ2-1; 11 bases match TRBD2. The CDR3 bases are TGTGCCAGCAGTTTAGCTAGCGGGGGGGTTTATTACAATGAGCAGTTCTTC. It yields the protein CASSLASGGVYYNEQFF.